This TCR beta chain was obtained from a study of cytomegalovirus exposure and HLA in healthy donors. CDR1 and CDR2 from the germline V gene are SGHRS and YFSETQ. Trimming took off 0 bases at V and 7 bases at J, with 5 bases between the two ends. CDR3 size: 12 residues. It was with 60 Vbeta and 13 Jbeta primers that the PCR ran. Repertoires were generated with immunoSEQ multiplex PCR, while TCRdb's copy carries only in-frame clones and drops some. Here the sample spans 150,000 to 200,000 clones, approximately 85% being singletons. The TCR originated in a man younger than 35 in good health and CMV-seropositive. The source material was PBMCs. V and J are TRBV5-1 and TRBJ2-1; D gene uncertain. The CDR3 sequence: CASSLGGNEQFF. CDR3 DNA sequence: TGCGCCAGCAGCTTGGGAGGTAATGAGCAGTTCTTC.